What follows are 19 T cell receptor beta chains derived from one specimen sequenced in a study of OX40 agonist ivuxolimab in advanced cancers. Sequencing was performed with immunoSEQ multiplex PCR; in TCRdb, only in-frame clones are kept and a portion is missing. The profile covers 80,000 to 100,000 clones, with approximately 90% appearing a single time and around 0.85% taken by the ten largest. Sequencing used CD4+ or CD8+ T cells sorted from blood, obtained in a trial of the OX40 agonist ivuxolimab. Every receptor here comes from an adult with an advanced solid tumor such as melanoma, head and neck, liver or kidney cancer.

The rearrangement links TRBV7-3 to TRBJ2-3; 8 bases are a match to TRBD1. J lost 5 bases, V lost 0 bases, and 1 base had no gene match. The CDR3 runs 14 residues. From germline, CDR1 is SGHTA and CDR2 FQGTGA. This CDR3 is CASSLTGTGDTQYF. The CDR3 nucleotides are TGTGCCAGCAGCTTAACGGGGACAGGAGATACGCAGTATTTT.

V and J are TRBV28 and TRBJ1-1; D possibly corresponds to TRBD1 (5 bases). With 7 bases removed from V and 4 bases from J, the gap between germline ends came to 16 bases. The CDR3 is 14 residues long. The V gene's germline CDR1 is MDHEN and CDR2 SYDVKM. The CDR3 sequence is CASTLLQAGTEAFF. The CDR3 DNA sequence: TGTGCCAGCACCCTTCTACAGGCGGGCACTGAAGCTTTCTTT. The full variable domain, rest sourced from reference TRBV28 and TRBJ1-1, is DVKVTQSSRYLVKRTGEKVFLECVQDMDHENMFWYRQDPGLGLRLIYFSYDVKMKEKGDIPEGYSVSREKKERFSLILESASTNQTSMYLCASTLLQAGTEAFFGQGTRLTVV.

V gene TRBV18 combines with J gene TRBJ2-5; 8 nucleotides match TRBD1. This CDR3 is 16 amino acids long. CDR1 is KGHSH and CDR2 is LQKENI in the germline V gene. V dropped 3 bases and J dropped 2; count of bases not matched to a gene: 8. The CDR3 loop reads CASSPSTGTGQETQYF. In nucleotides, the CDR3 is TGTGCCAGCTCACCTTCCACCGGGACAGGACAAGAGACCCAGTACTTC.

In the case of this clone: Compared with germline, one end of the junction differs, possibly owing to a read error. The CDR3 nucleotides are TGTGCCAGCGGCTTTGGGGGTACGTCTCGGGACGGTGAAGAGACCCAGTACTTC. Translation gives CASGFGGTSRDGEETQYF. The chain is built from TRBV7-6 and TRBJ2-5; either TRBD1 or TRBD2 may supply D (5 bases each). The CDR3 extends over 18 amino acids. The germline V gene encodes CDR1 SGHVS and CDR2 FNYEAQ.

This rearrangement joins TRBV7-3 to TRBJ2-3; tentatively, D is TRBD1 (6 bases). Germline V gene data show CDR1 as SGHTA and CDR2 as FQGTGA. The CDR3 has 15 residues. Trimming took 2 bases from V and 1 from J, leaving 10 bases between them. The CDR3 region is CASSLDRTRTDTQYF. CDR3 sequence (DNA): TGTGCCAGCAGCTTAGACAGGACCCGCACAGATACGCAGTATTTT.

The chain combines TRBV19 with TRBJ2-7; maybe TRBD2 (5 bases). V shed 3 bases and J shed 2 bases, with 11 bases lying between them. CDR1 and CDR2 (germline): LNHDA, SQIVND (reference sequence). CDR3 length equals 14 residues. CDR3 nucleotides: TGTGCCAGTAGTATCACGGACGGGACCTACGAGCAGTACTTC. It encodes CASSITDGTYEQYF.

V and J are TRBV18 and TRBJ2-3; the D gene is possibly TRBD2 (6 bases). Germline CDR1 and CDR2: KGHSH and LQKENI. Trimming took 2 bases from V and 6 from J, leaving 15 bases between them. The CDR3 totals 15 residues. The CDR3 region is CASSPAWRVSDTQYF. CDR3 nucleotides: TGTGCCAGCTCACCAGCTTGGAGGGTTTCGGATACGCAGTATTTT.

The CDR3 reads CASSTTGQGYTEAFF. The DNA of the CDR3 is TGTGCCAGCTCAACGACGGGACAGGGGTACACTGAAGCTTTCTTT. This rearrangement joins TRBV18 to TRBJ1-1, with 10 bases that match TRBD1. This CDR3 has 15 residues. V gave up 5 bases and J gave up 3 bases; unmatched junction bases: 6. CDR1 and CDR2 (germline): KGHSH, LQKENI.

This chain links TRBV18 with TRBJ2-7, with D perhaps matching TRBD1 or TRBD2 (5 bases each). V was shortened by 2 bases and J by 6 bases, with 11 bases between the two germline ends. CDR3 size: 13 residues. Germline values: CDR1 KGHSH, CDR2 LQKENI. As DNA, the CDR3 is TGTGCCAGCTCACCATTCAGGGACGGCGAGCAGTACTTC. The encoded protein is CASSPFRDGEQYF.

This clone was seen only once. J is TRBJ2-5 and V is TRBV18; 7 bases match TRBD2. The junction had 2 bases not matched to a gene; V was cut back by 0 bases and J by 1 base. This CDR3 has 15 residues. Per the germline V gene, CDR1 is KGHSH and CDR2 is LQKENI. CDR3 nucleotide sequence: TGTGCCAGCTCACCACCAGGGAGGGGCCAAGAGACCCAGTACTTC. Residues: CASSPPGRGQETQYF.

The chain joins TRBV4-3 to TRBJ1-2, with TRBD1 as a possible D gene (6 bases). Trimming took off 5 bases at V and 2 bases at J, with 9 bases between the two ends. The germline V gene has CDR1 LGHNA and CDR2 YSLEER. CDR3 length: 13 amino acids. The CDR3 sequence: CASSATGNYGYTF. The CDR3 DNA reads TGCGCCAGCAGCGCAACAGGGAACTATGGCTACACCTTC.

CDR3 in amino acids: CASSLWSTQETQYF. The DNA of the CDR3 is TGTGCCAGCAGTTTATGGTCGACTCAAGAGACCCAGTACTTC. V and J are TRBV28 and TRBJ2-5, with no clear D. Germline CDR1 is MDHEN and CDR2 is SYDVKM. Deletions cut 0 bases from V and 2 bases from J, with 7 bases between. This CDR3 comprises 14 residues.

This chain links TRBV2 with TRBJ2-1; D may be TRBD1 (5 bases). CDR3 length: 15 residues. V was clipped by 6 bases and J by 0 bases, with 12 bases between them. Looked up from germline, CDR1 is SNHLY and CDR2 is FYNNEI. The CDR3 nucleotides are TGTGCCAGCAGGGACACCGGCGGCTCCTACAATGAGCAGTTCTTC. Translated, it gives CASRDTGGSYNEQFF.

The table lists this clone with a count of one. The chain is built from TRBV28 and TRBJ2-3; D not resolved. The CDR3 covers 14 residues. Trimming cost V 2 bases and J 11 bases, with 17 bases left between them. Germline CDR1 reads MDHEN; CDR2 reads SYDVKM. The CDR3 sequence is CASSLPQTRVGQYF. The CDR3 DNA reads TGTGCCAGCAGTTTACCTCAGACCCGGGTAGGGCAGTATTTT.

The rearrangement links TRBV4-1 to TRBJ1-5, with D maybe TRBD1 (6 bases). The CDR3 sequence is 17 residues long. The germline CDR1 and CDR2 sequences are MGHRA and YSYEKL. Trimming shortened V by 2 bases and J by 4 bases, and 18 bases separated the two germline ends. CDR3 sequence: CASSQNRDIPPNQPQHF. DNA for the CDR3: TGCGCCAGCAGCCAAAACCGGGACATCCCCCCGAATCAGCCCCAGCATTTT.

This clone has a single count. The rearrangement joins TRBV6-1 to TRBJ2-3; TRBD2 matches at 7 bases. Germline lookup yields CDR1 MNHNS and CDR2 SASEGT. The CDR3 is 16 amino acids. V lost 3 bases and J lost 2; bases outside the gene matches: 8. The CDR3 nucleotides read TGTGCCAGCAGTGACTACGGCGGGACTATCACAGATACGCAGTATTTT. Amino acids: CASSDYGGTITDTQYF.

The table lists this clone with a count of one. V usage is TRBV6-5 and J usage is TRBJ1-5; TRBD1 matches 7 bases. The CDR3 totals 16 residues. With V trimmed by 0 bases and J by 6 bases, 8 bases remained unmatched. In germline, CDR1 is MNHEY, CDR2 SVGAGI. The CDR3 sequence: CASSYSGRGRGQPQHF. DNA of the CDR3: TGTGCCAGCAGTTACTCGGGGAGGGGGCGCGGTCAGCCCCAGCATTTT.

CDR3 protein: CASSRATVNTEAFF. The CDR3 DNA is TGTGCCAGCAGTAGAGCGACGGTGAACACTGAAGCTTTCTTT. The V and J genes are TRBV28 and TRBJ1-1; D remains unclear. Germline V gene lookup returns CDR1 MDHEN and CDR2 SYDVKM. The CDR3 has 14 residues. With 5 bases removed from V and 0 bases from J, the gap between germline ends came to 10 bases.

The V gene is TRBV7-2, the J gene TRBJ2-7; 10 bases are a match to TRBD2. The junction had 9 bases not matched to a gene; V was cut back by 6 bases and J by 4 bases. CDR1 is SGHTA, CDR2 FQGNSA, per germline. CDR3 size: 15 residues. CDR3 in DNA: TGTGCCAGCAGTTTCAGCGGGGGGGCCTGGTACGAGCAGTACTTC. Protein: CASSFSGGAWYEQYF.